The 6 T cell receptor beta chains in this list originate from one sample, sequenced in a study of blood T cell repertoires in COVID-19. Sequencing was performed with immunoSEQ multiplex PCR; in TCRdb, only in-frame clones are kept and a portion is missing. Counted here are just under 150,000 clones, 80% to 90% occurring once; the ten biggest clones make up 30% to 45%. Sequencing input: peripheral blood. Receptors originate from a man over 45 who had recovered from COVID-19.

This clone was counted a few times. The rearrangement joins TRBV10-2 to TRBJ2-7, with 10 bases aligning to TRBD1. CDR3 size: 14 residues. Germline V CDR1 and CDR2: WSHSY, SAAADI. After removal of 4 bases from V and 7 bases from J, the junction contained 7 bases not matched to a gene. CDR3 protein: CASSGRDRGLEQYF. In DNA form, the CDR3 reads TGCGCCAGCAGTGGGAGAGACAGGGGGCTTGAGCAGTACTTC.

The gene calls are TRBV5-6 and TRBJ2-3; 15 nucleotides align to TRBD2. Looked up from germline, CDR1 is SGHDT and CDR2 is YYEEEE. The V segment lost 6 bases and the J segment 3 bases; nucleotides outside the gene matches: 11. This CDR3 is built from 18 residues. In DNA form, the CDR3 reads TGTGCCAGCAACCCGGGACTAGCGGGGGGCGGCACAACAGATACGCAGTATTTT. Protein product: CASNPGLAGGGTTDTQYF.

The chain is built from TRBV4-3 and TRBJ1-2; TRBD1 matches at 7 bases. Per germline, CDR1 LGHNA and CDR2 YSLEER. This CDR3 spans 14 amino acids. V was clipped by 5 bases and J by 6 bases; unmatched bases: 9. CDR3: CASSSRTGGNGYTF. Written as DNA, the CDR3 is TGCGCCAGCAGCTCCCGGACAGGTGGTAATGGCTACACCTTC.

This chain uses TRBV12-3 or TRBV12-4 with TRBJ1-1; D remains ambiguous. Trimming pared 3 bases from V and 8 bases from J, leaving 13 bases between. The CDR3 has 13 amino acids. CDR3 in amino acids: CASSFPGAQEAFF. For the CDR3, the DNA is TGTGCCAGCAGTTTCCCGGGAGCCCAAGAAGCTTTCTTT.

This clone was picked up a small number of times. CDR3 sequence: CASSYSNTGSRANEQFF. The CDR3 region has the DNA TGTGCCAGCAGTTACTCGAATACAGGGAGTAGGGCCAATGAGCAGTTCTTC. The chain carries TRBV6-2 or TRBV6-3 and TRBJ2-1; D perhaps matches TRBD1 (6 bases). This CDR3 comprises 17 residues. CDR1 MNHEY and CDR2 SVGEGT come from the germline V gene. V was pared by 0 bases and J by 6 bases, with 18 bases between.

The chain has TRBV30 and TRBJ2-7; a possible D gene is TRBD1 (6 bases). The germline V and J ends were trimmed by 2 bases and 5 bases, with 10 bases remaining between them. This CDR3 has 12 residues. CDR1 and CDR2 (germline): GTSNPN, SVGIG (reference sequence). The CDR3 region is CAWSRQDNEQYF. The CDR3 nucleotides read TGTGCCTGGAGTCGACAGGATAACGAGCAGTACTTC.